The present T cell receptor beta chain was sequenced within a study of blood T cell repertoires in COVID-19. Study summary: Acute-phase and convalescent COVID-19 samples originated in the United States, Italy and Spain. Sources were T cells, B-cell-depleted T cells, or PBMCs; the material itself was cDNA or gDNA.

This CDR3 region has 14 residues. V shed 7 bases, J shed 6 bases, and the junction held 11 bases outside the gene matches. Germline CDR1 is MNHEY and CDR2 is SVGAGI. Study processing details: Using reference gene primer amplification, nucleated cell counts were estimated. Sequenced by immunoSEQ multiplex PCR; TCRdb stores in-frame clones only, minus some. V and J calls and clone size are those listed in that table; D and trimming were worked out from the DNA. The sample records more than 8,500 clones, about 80% being singletons. This clone has just a few counts. Sequenced: peripheral blood. This sequence was found in a man in his sixties or seventies with active COVID-19. The V gene is TRBV6-5, the J gene TRBJ1-2; 7 bases line up with TRBD1. CDR3 region: CASNPTTGYHGYTF. CDR3 sequence (DNA): TGTGCCAGCAACCCTACGACAGGGTATCATGGCTACACCTTC.